Below, 27 T cell receptor beta chains from the same sample are listed, as sequenced in a study of cytomegalovirus exposure and HLA in healthy donors. Libraries were prepared by immunoSEQ multiplex PCR; TCRdb keeps only in-frame clonotypes and omits some of them. The sample lists 110,000 or so clones; more than 75% were seen once. The sequencing input was PBMCs. These receptors came from a man younger than 35 in good health and CMV-seronegative.

This clone was detected only a few times. The chain is built from TRBV6-5 and TRBJ2-3, with D possibly TRBD1 on 6 matching bases. The length of the CDR3 is 15 residues. Looked up from germline, CDR1 is MNHEY and CDR2 is SVGAGI. V lost 2 bases and J 3 bases, leaving 12 bases between the germline ends. The CDR3 bases are TGTGCCAGCAGTTACAAAGTGACAGGAACAGATACGCAGTATTTT. Translation: CASSYKVTGTDTQYF.

This chain links TRBV6-6 with TRBJ2-7, with D uncertain. The V end was cut by 0 bases, the J end by 5 bases, with 8 bases between. The CDR3 covers 13 residues. The germline gives CDR1 MNHNY, CDR2 SVGAGI (reference sequence). CDR3 amino acids: CASSYSLAHEQYF. Written as DNA, the CDR3 is TGTGCCAGCAGTTACTCCTTGGCCCACGAGCAGTACTTC.

This sequence joins TRBV9 and TRBJ2-1, with 7 bases identical to TRBD2. The CDR3 contains 17 residues. The germline V gene encodes CDR1 SGDLS and CDR2 YYNGEE. V was pared by 3 bases and J by 6 bases, with 15 bases of the junction left unmatched. The CDR3 sequence: CASSAHIKGGGGNEQFF. CDR3 DNA: TGTGCCAGCAGCGCCCATATAAAGGGCGGCGGGGGCAATGAGCAGTTCTTC. The full variable domain, its missing parts supplied by reference TRBV9 and TRBJ2-1, is DSGVTQTPKHLITATGQRVTLRCSPRSGDLSVYWYQQSLDQGLQFLIQYYNGEERAKGNILERFSAQQFPDLHSELNLSSLELGDSALYFCASSAHIKGGGGNEQFFGPGTRLTVL.

The CDR3 protein is CASSHHPRLAGKDNEQFF. For the CDR3, the DNA is TGTGCCAGCAGCCACCACCCCCGACTAGCGGGGAAGGACAATGAGCAGTTCTTC. The genes are TRBV14 and TRBJ2-1; 11 nucleotides align to TRBD2. The CDR3 sequence is 18 residues long. The trim removed 3 bases at V and 5 bases at J, leaving 12 bases unmatched. From germline, CDR1 is SGHDN and CDR2 FVKESK.

Note on this clone: The sample holds other DNA sequences that translate to the same CDR3. The V call is TRBV30, the J call TRBJ2-2; D ambiguous. V dropped 2 bases and J dropped 6 bases, with 7 bases sitting between them. The germline gives CDR1 GTSNPN, CDR2 SVGIG (reference sequence). The CDR3 is 12 amino acids. CDR3 region: CAWSSVSGELFF. The DNA for the CDR3 is TGTGCCTGGAGTTCTGTATCCGGGGAGCTGTTTTTT.

The chain has TRBV11-2 and TRBJ2-7, with TRBD1 identical over 8 bases. V was clipped by 4 bases and J by 4 bases; unmatched bases: 9. In germline, CDR1 is SGHAT, CDR2 FQNNGV. The CDR3 runs to 15 residues. The CDR3 sequence: CASSSEDRAVYEQYF. Written as DNA, the CDR3 is TGTGCCAGCAGCTCAGAGGACAGGGCGGTTTACGAGCAGTACTTC. Complete variable domain (other parts from reference TRBV11-2 and TRBJ2-7): EAGVAQSPRYKIIEKRQSVAFWCNPISGHATLYWYQQILGQGPKLLIQFQNNGVVDDSQLPKDRFSAERLKGVDSTLKIQPAKLEDSAVYLCASSSEDRAVYEQYFGPGTRLTVT.

The J gene is TRBJ2-2, the V gene TRBV19, with TRBD2 matching 13 bases. The CDR3 extends over 17 amino acids. From germline, CDR1 is LNHDA and CDR2 SQIVND (reference sequence). The V and J ends lost 5 bases and 6 bases, in that order; junction bases with no gene match: 9. In DNA form, the CDR3 reads TGTGCCAGTAGTCCACGGACTAGCGGGGGAGGTGCCGGGGAGCTGTTTTTT. It yields the protein CASSPRTSGGGAGELFF.

This chain links TRBV28 with TRBJ2-3; 7 bases are a match to TRBD1. The CDR3 length is 13 residues. Trimming cost V 7 bases and J 4 bases; bases outside gene matches: 5. The V gene's germline CDR1 is MDHEN and CDR2 SYDVKM. CDR3 DNA: TGTGCCAGCATCTTAGGGGGCGCAGATACGCAGTATTTT. Translation: CASILGGADTQYF.

Only one count was recorded for this clone. The chain links TRBV5-6 to TRBJ2-1; perhaps TRBD1 as D (5 bases). From germline, CDR1 is SGHDT and CDR2 YYEEEE. V lost 2 bases and J lost 8, with 14 bases in between. The CDR3 runs to 14 residues. This CDR3 reads CASSLGVGLDEQFF. The CDR3 DNA is TGTGCCAGCAGCTTAGGGGTGGGCCTCGATGAGCAGTTCTTC.

The V call is TRBV19, the J call TRBJ2-1; 10 nucleotides agree with TRBD1. J was trimmed by 3 bases and V by 5 bases; bases with no gene match: 7. The CDR3 is 16 amino acids. CDR1 and CDR2 (germline): LNHDA, SQIVND (reference sequence). The DNA for the CDR3 is TGTGCCAGTAGTCTCCTGAGGACAGGGGGCTACAATGAGCAGTTCTTC. Encoded protein: CASSLLRTGGYNEQFF.

The V gene is TRBV6-6, the J gene TRBJ2-5, with 12 bases fitting TRBD2. Germline V gene lookup returns CDR1 MNHNY and CDR2 SVGAGI (reference sequence). With V trimmed by 6 bases and J by 2 bases, 4 bases remained unmatched. The length of the CDR3 is 15 residues. The CDR3 loop reads CASRGTSGHQETQYF. The DNA of the CDR3 is TGTGCCAGCAGAGGGACTAGCGGGCATCAAGAGACCCAGTACTTC.

The gene calls are TRBV12-5 and TRBJ2-4, with D tentatively TRBD1 (5 bases). Trimming left V 0 bases short and J 8 bases short, with 20 bases between. Germline V CDR1 and CDR2: LGHNT, FRNRAP. There are 17 residues in the CDR3. The DNA of the CDR3 is TGTGCTAGTGGTTTGGTGGTCAGGGCAGGGTATGGGGACATTCAGTACTTC. Its protein product is CASGLVVRAGYGDIQYF. The full variable domain, its missing parts supplied by reference TRBV12-5 and TRBJ2-4, is DARVTQTPRHKVTEMGQEVTMRCQPILGHNTVFWYRQTMMQGLELLAYFRNRAPLDDSGMPKDRFSAEMPDATLATLKIQPSEPRDSAVYFCASGLVVRAGYGDIQYFGAGTRLSVL.

The chain carries TRBV14 and TRBJ1-1, with 11 bases aligning to TRBD1. This CDR3 is built from 16 residues. With 3 bases clipped from V and 5 bases from J, the junction kept 8 bases outside the gene matches. Germline assignment: CDR1 SGHDN and CDR2 FVKESK. CDR3 sequence reads: CASSQITGTGGTEAFF. DNA of the CDR3: TGTGCCAGCAGCCAGATAACCGGGACAGGGGGAACTGAAGCTTTCTTT.

The chain is built from TRBV5-6 and TRBJ2-5; possibly TRBD2 for D (5 bases). The CDR3 is made up of 15 amino acids. V lost 0 bases and J lost 0, with 9 bases in between. Germline V lookup: CDR1 SGHDT, CDR2 YYEEEE. CDR3 DNA sequence: TGTGCCAGCAGCTTGGGTCAGCGGTACCAAGAGACCCAGTACTTC. Amino acids: CASSLGQRYQETQYF.

The chain combines TRBV30 with TRBJ1-2; a possible D gene is TRBD1 (6 bases). The V gene lost 3 bases and the J gene lost 8 bases, with 19 bases spanning the gap. Germline V gene data show CDR1 as GTSNPN and CDR2 as SVGIG (reference sequence). The CDR3 spans 14 residues. The CDR3 loop reads CAWSPRAGAGGYTF. The CDR3 DNA reads TGTGCCTGGAGCCCACGAGCGGGGGCCGGGGGCTACACCTTC.

The rearrangement joins TRBV6-5 to TRBJ1-2; D call uncertain. Germline V gene sequence: CDR1 MNHEY, CDR2 SVGAGI. V shed 6 bases and J shed 4 bases, with 9 bases lying between them. This CDR3 contains 12 residues. The CDR3 DNA sequence: TGTGCCAGCAGGGAGGGAACCTATGGCTACACCTTC. Amino acid sequence: CASREGTYGYTF.

V and J are TRBV27 and TRBJ2-7; D perhaps matches TRBD2 (7 bases). The V and J ends lost 7 bases and 4 bases respectively, with 20 bases between them. CDR3 length: 15 residues. Germline-derived CDR1 and CDR2 are MNHEY and SMNVEV (reference sequence). CDR3 bases: TGTGCCAGCAAGAGGGGGGGCCTAATTAGTTACGAGCAGTACTTC. Translated: CASKRGGLISYEQYF.

This chain joins TRBV6-5 and TRBJ2-2; perhaps TRBD2 as D (5 bases). CDR3 size: 16 residues. Trimming removed 0 bases at V and 7 bases at J, with 15 bases between. The germline gives CDR1 MNHEY, CDR2 SVGAGI. The CDR3 DNA reads TGTGCCAGCAGTTACTCGGACGATCTCCGGGACGGGGAGCTGTTTTTT. Its protein product is CASSYSDDLRDGELFF.

The chain has TRBV7-8 and TRBJ1-1, with TRBD1 identical over 9 bases. This CDR3 spans 14 amino acids. Per the germline V gene, CDR1 is SGHVS and CDR2 is FQNEAQ. V dropped 6 bases and J dropped 6; count of bases not matched to a gene: 8. This CDR3 reads CASRQQGAGAEAFF. CDR3 DNA: TGTGCCAGCAGGCAACAGGGGGCCGGGGCTGAAGCTTTCTTT.

The V and J genes are TRBV7-6 and TRBJ2-2; TRBD2 is a possible D gene (5 bases). The CDR3 length is 16 residues. V lost 1 base, J lost 0 bases, and 9 bases lay in between. Germline CDR1 is SGHVS and CDR2 is FNYEAQ. The CDR3 DNA follows: TGTGCCAGCAGCTTAGAGCTGGGAGCGAACACCGGGGAGCTGTTTTTT. Translated, it gives CASSLELGANTGELFF.

CDR3 bases: TGTGCCAGCTCACCATCCAGACTAGCGGGGGACAATGAGCAGTTCTTC. It is translated as CASSPSRLAGDNEQFF. The rearrangement joins TRBV18 to TRBJ2-1, with 12 bases identical to TRBD2. Losses at the gene ends were 2 bases for V and 5 bases for J; bases not matched to a gene: 4. Germline assignment: CDR1 KGHSH and CDR2 LQKENI. This CDR3 region has 16 residues. The whole variable domain, filled in from reference TRBV18 and TRBJ2-1, reads NAGVMQNPRHLVRRRGQEARLRCSPMKGHSHVYWYRQLPEEGLKFMVYLQKENIIDESGMPKERFSAEFPKEGPSILRIQQVVRGDSAAYFCASSPSRLAGDNEQFFGPGTRLTVL.

The CDR3 spells CASSDIAGVAKNIQYF. CDR3 DNA sequence: TGTGCCAGCAGTGATATAGCGGGAGTAGCCAAAAACATTCAGTACTTC. V gene TRBV2 combines with J gene TRBJ2-4; 9 bases are shared with TRBD2. The junction had 3 bases not matched to a gene; V was cut back by 3 bases and J by 0 bases. Germline CDR1 and CDR2: SNHLY and FYNNEI. The CDR3 sequence is 16 residues long.

V usage is TRBV30 and J usage is TRBJ2-5, with D tentatively TRBD1 (6 bases). CDR3 length: 14 residues. The ends were cut back, 0 bases at V and 5 bases at J, with 13 bases in the middle. CDR1 and CDR2 (germline): GTSNPN, SVGIG (reference sequence). As DNA, the CDR3 is TGTGCCTGGAGTGTACCTGGGGGCGGTGAGACCCAGTACTTC. Translation gives CAWSVPGGGETQYF. The full variable domain, its missing parts supplied by reference TRBV30 and TRBJ2-5, is SQTIHQWPATLVQPVGSPLSLECTVEGTSNPNLYWYRQAAGRGLQLLFYSVGIGQISSEVPQNLSASRPQDRQFILSSKKLLLSDSGFYLCAWSVPGGGETQYFGPGTRLLVL.

V gene TRBV27 combines with J gene TRBJ2-7; D might be TRBD2 (6 bases). The V end was cut by 5 bases, the J end by 3 bases, with 14 bases between. This CDR3 contains 14 residues. CDR1 is MNHEY, CDR2 SMNVEV, per germline (reference sequence). CDR3 amino acids: CASSVNPGLYEQYF. In DNA, the CDR3 is TGTGCCAGCAGTGTAAACCCGGGACTCTACGAGCAGTACTTC.

This clone was observed once. The chain combines TRBV29-1 with TRBJ2-3; D remains ambiguous. The CDR3 contains 15 residues. CDR1 and CDR2 from the germline V gene are SQVTM and ANQGSEA. Trimming took off 1 base at V and 0 bases at J, with 11 bases between the two ends. Here the CDR3 reads CSVEVQARSTDTQYF. CDR3 DNA: TGCAGCGTTGAAGTGCAAGCCCGCAGCACAGATACGCAGTATTTT.

This clone was recorded only once. This CDR3 reads CASSLAVVGGQETQYF. The DNA of the CDR3 is TGTGCCAGCAGCTTAGCGGTTGTGGGGGGGCAAGAGACCCAGTACTTC. J is TRBJ2-5 and V is TRBV7-2, with TRBD2 matching 7 bases. The CDR3 loop spans 16 amino acids. In germline, CDR1 is SGHTA, CDR2 FQGNSA. V lost 0 bases and J lost 2; bases outside the gene matches: 6.

The chain has TRBV30 and TRBJ2-5; TRBD2 aligns across 10 bases. V lost 0 bases and J lost 4; bases outside the gene matches: 14. Germline lookup yields CDR1 GTSNPN and CDR2 SVGIG (reference sequence). CDR3 length equals 18 residues. In DNA, the CDR3 is TGTGCCTGGAGTGTAACGCTAGCGGGGGACCCGGGCCGAGAGACCCAGTACTTC. Translated: CAWSVTLAGDPGRETQYF.